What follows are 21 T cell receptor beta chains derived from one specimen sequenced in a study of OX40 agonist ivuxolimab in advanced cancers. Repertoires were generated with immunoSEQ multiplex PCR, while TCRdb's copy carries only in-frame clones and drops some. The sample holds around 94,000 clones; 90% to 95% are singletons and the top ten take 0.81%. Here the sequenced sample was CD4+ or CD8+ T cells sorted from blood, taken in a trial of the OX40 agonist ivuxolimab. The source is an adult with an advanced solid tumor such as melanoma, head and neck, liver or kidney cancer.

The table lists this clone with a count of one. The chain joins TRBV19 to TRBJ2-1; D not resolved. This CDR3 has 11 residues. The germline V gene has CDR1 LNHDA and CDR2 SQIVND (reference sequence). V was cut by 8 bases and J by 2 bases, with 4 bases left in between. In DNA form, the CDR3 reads TGTGCCAGTTCAACCTACAATGAGCAGTTCTTC. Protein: CASSTYNEQFF.

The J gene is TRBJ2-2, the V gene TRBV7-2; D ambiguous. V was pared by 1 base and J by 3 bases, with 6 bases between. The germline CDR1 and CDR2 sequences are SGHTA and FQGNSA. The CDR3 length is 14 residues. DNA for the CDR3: TGTGCCAGCAGCTTAGTTGTATACACCGGGGAGCTGTTTTTT. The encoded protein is CASSLVVYTGELFF.

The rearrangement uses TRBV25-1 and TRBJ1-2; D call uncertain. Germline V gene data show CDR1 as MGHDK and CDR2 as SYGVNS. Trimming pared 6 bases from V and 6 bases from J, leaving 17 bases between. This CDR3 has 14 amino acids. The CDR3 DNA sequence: TGTGCCAGCAGCGGACTGCCCAGTTCGGATGGCTACACCTTC. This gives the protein CASSGLPSSDGYTF.

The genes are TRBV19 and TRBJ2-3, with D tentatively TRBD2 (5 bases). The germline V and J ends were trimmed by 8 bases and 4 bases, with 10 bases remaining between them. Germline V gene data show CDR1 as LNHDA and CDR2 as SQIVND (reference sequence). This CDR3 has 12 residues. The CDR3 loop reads CASASNSDTQYF. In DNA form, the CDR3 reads TGTGCCAGTGCTAGCAATTCAGATACGCAGTATTTT.

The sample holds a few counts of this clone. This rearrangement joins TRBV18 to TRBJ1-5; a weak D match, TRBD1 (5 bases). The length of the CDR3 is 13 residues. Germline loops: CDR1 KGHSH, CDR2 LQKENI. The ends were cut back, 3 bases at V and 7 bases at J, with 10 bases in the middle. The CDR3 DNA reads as TGTGCCAGCTCACCCCAGGGAGGACAGCCCCAGCATTTT. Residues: CASSPQGGQPQHF.

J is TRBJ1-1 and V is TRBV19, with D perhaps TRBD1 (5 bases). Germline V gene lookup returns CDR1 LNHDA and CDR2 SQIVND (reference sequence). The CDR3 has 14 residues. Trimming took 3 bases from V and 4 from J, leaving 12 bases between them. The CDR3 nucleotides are TGTGCCAGTAGTATCGGCAGGGTGGTCACTGAAGCTTTCTTT. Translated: CASSIGRVVTEAFF.

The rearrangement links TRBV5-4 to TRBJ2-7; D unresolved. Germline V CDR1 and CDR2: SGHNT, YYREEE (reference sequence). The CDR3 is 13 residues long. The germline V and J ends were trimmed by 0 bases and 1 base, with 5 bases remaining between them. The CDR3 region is CASSLVGSYEQYF. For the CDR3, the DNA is TGTGCCAGCAGCTTGGTTGGATCCTACGAGCAGTACTTC.

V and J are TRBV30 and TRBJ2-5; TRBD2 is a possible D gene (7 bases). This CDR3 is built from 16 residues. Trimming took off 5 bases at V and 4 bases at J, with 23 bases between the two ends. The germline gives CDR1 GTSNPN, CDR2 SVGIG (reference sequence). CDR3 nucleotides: TGTGCCTGGGCACCGGTAGGGGGAGGGCCTGGAGAGACCCAGTACTTC. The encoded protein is CAWAPVGGGPGETQYF.

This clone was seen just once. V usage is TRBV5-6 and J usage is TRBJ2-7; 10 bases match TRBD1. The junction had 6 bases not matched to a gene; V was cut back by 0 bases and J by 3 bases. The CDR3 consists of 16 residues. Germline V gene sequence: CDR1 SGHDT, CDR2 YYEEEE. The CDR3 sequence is CASSLGGTGAFYEQYF. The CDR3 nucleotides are TGTGCCAGCAGCTTGGGCGGGACAGGGGCCTTCTACGAGCAGTACTTC.

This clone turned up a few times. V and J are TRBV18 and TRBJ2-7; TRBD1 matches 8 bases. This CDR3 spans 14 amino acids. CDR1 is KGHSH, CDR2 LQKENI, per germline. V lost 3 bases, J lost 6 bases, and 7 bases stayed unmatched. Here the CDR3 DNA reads TGTGCCAGCTCACCTGTGACAGGGGATACCGAGCAGTACTTC. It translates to CASSPVTGDTEQYF.

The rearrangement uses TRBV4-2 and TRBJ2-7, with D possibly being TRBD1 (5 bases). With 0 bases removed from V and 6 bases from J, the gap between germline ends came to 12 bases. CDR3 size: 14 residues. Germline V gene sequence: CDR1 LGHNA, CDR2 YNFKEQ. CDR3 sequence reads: CASSQDAGLPEQYF. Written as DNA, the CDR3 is TGTGCCAGCAGCCAAGATGCAGGGTTGCCCGAGCAGTACTTC.

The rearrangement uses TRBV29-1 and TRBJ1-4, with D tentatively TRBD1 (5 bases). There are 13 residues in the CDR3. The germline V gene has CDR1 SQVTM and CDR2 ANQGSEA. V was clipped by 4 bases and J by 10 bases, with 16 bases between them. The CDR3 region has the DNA TGCAGCGTTGTAGAGGGGCGGGGAGGAAAACTGTTTTTT. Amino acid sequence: CSVVEGRGGKLFF. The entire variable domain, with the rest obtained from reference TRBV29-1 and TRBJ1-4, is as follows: SAVISQKPSRDICQRGTSLTIQCQVDSQVTMMFWYRQQPGQSLTLIATANQGSEATYESGFVIDKFPISRPNLTFSTLTVSNMSPEDSSIYLCSVVEGRGGKLFFGSGTQLSVL.

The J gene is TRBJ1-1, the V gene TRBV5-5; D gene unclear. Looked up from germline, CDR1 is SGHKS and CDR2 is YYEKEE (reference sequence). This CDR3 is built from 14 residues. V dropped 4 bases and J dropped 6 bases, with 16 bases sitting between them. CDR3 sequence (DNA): TGTGCCAGCAGCCAAATCTCCGGGCTGGCTGAAGCTTTCTTT. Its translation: CASSQISGLAEAFF.

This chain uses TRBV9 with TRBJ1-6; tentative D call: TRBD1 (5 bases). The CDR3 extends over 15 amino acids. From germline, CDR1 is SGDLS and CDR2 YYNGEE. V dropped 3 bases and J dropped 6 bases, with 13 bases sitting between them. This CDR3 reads CASSEGPIPNSPLHF. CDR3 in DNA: TGTGCCAGCAGCGAGGGACCTATACCTAATTCACCCCTCCACTTT.

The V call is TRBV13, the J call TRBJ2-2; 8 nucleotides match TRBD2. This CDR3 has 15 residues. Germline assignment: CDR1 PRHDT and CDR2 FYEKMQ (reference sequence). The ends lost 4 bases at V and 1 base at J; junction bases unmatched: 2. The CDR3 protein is CASSYRGGNTGELFF. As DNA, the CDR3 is TGTGCCAGCAGCTACCGGGGGGGGAACACCGGGGAGCTGTTTTTT.

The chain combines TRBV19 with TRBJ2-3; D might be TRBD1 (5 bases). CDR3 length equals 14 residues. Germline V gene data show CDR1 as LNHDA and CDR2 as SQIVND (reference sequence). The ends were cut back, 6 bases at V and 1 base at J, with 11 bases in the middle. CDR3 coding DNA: TGTGCCAGTAGCTGGGGCAGGGGCACAGATACGCAGTATTTT. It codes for CASSWGRGTDTQYF.

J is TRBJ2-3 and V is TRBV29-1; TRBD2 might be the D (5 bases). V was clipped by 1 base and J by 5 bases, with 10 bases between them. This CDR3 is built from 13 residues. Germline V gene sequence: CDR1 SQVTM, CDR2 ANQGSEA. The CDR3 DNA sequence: TGCAGCGTTGAAGTCGGCGGAGGAGATACGCAGTATTTT. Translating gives CSVEVGGGDTQYF.

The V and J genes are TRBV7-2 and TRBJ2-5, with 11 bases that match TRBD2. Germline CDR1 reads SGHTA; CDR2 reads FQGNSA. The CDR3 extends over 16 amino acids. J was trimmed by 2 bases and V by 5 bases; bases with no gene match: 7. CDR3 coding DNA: TGTGCCAGCAGCGCGGGACTAGCGGAGACACAAGAGACCCAGTACTTC. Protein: CASSAGLAETQETQYF.

The CDR3 region is CASSFVTGTGFSEQYF. CDR3 DNA: TGTGCCAGCAGCTTCGTTACCGGGACAGGGTTCAGCGAGCAGTACTTC. V is TRBV7-2 and J is TRBJ2-7, with 9 bases fitting TRBD1. Germline CDR1 and CDR2: SGHTA and FQGNSA. The CDR3 runs to 16 residues. Germline trimming cut 3 bases from V and 6 bases from J; bases unmatched to any gene: 12.

The CDR3 DNA follows: TGTGCCAGCTCACCACGGGTGTCTCAGGCACCGCTGAACAATGAGCAGTTCTTC. This codes for CASSPRVSQAPLNNEQFF. The gene calls are TRBV18 and TRBJ2-1; no clear D gene. V was cut by 1 base and J by 5 bases, with 21 bases left in between. Germline CDR1 and CDR2: KGHSH and LQKENI. This CDR3 is 18 amino acids long.

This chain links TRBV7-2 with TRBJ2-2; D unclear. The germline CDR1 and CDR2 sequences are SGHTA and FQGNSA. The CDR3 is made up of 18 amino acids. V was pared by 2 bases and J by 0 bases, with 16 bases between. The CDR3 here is CASSLRRRLPANTGELFF. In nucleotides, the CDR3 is TGTGCCAGCAGCTTACGACGCCGCCTACCCGCGAACACCGGGGAGCTGTTTTTT.